This T cell receptor beta chain was sequenced during a study of blood T cell repertoires in COVID-19. On this clone itself: This specimen includes other DNA sequences encoding the same CDR3.

The CDR3 runs 14 residues. The junction had 3 bases not matched to a gene; V was cut back by 3 bases and J by 3 bases. Germline assignment: CDR1 SGHNT and CDR2 YYREEE (reference sequence). The table came from immunoSEQ multiplex PCR; TCRdb's copy has only in-frame clones and leaves some out. The table lists hundreds of thousands of clones, approximately 92% of them singletons. This clonotype was sampled from a woman aged 18-35 years who had recovered from COVID-19. The sample consisted of PBMCs or T cells enriched from blood (not recorded which). The chain is built from TRBV5-4 and TRBJ2-7; TRBD1 aligns across 10 bases. The CDR3 region is CASSSRDRGYEQYF. The DNA for the CDR3 is TGTGCCAGCAGCTCCCGGGACAGGGGCTACGAGCAGTACTTC.